This TCR beta chain originates from a study of control samples from healthy donors and cancer patients. J lost 10 bases, V lost 3 bases, and 4 bases had no gene match. This CDR3 comprises 12 residues. Germline CDR1 reads SNHLY; CDR2 reads FYNNEI. Produced via immunoSEQ multiplex PCR; TCRdb's table is partial and in-frame only. Of 170,000 or so clones listed, 91% are singletons. Sequences were obtained from blood. The receptor was isolated from a middle-aged woman in good health. The chain carries TRBV2 and TRBJ1-1, with TRBD1 identical over 8 bases. This chain's CDR3 is CASSDRDRGAFF. CDR3 nucleotides: TGTGCCAGCAGTGATCGAGACAGGGGAGCTTTCTTT.